The 5 T cell receptor beta chains reported below all come from one sample, sequenced in a study of regulatory T cells in long-lasting Graves disease. Time point denoted: newly diagnosed GD, antithyroid drugs for less than 3 months. Extracted RNA from PBMCs served as the source of the TCR library. HTBI primers from iRepertoire and Arm-PCR of CDR3 regions yielded the TCR beta libraries. Each CDR3 protein gets one entry after TCRdb re-called the multiplex PCR reads with MiXCR. The data contain around 470,000 distinct CDR3 sequences, 12% to 15% of them singletons. The same sample was also used in a study of T cells in Graves' hyperthyroidism and ophthalmopathy.

The specimen comprised peripheral blood mononuclear cells (PBMCs), sampled at new diagnosis, from a patient treated with antithyroid drugs. These receptors all stem from a woman aged 50 to 65 with Graves disease.

A word on this clonotype: Being one base from a much bigger clone, this may be a read error. The chain joins TRBV24-1 to TRBJ2-5; 9 nucleotides match TRBD1. The CDR3 has 15 amino acids. Germline-derived CDR1 and CDR2 are KGHDR and SFDVKD. CDR3 sequence reads: CATSDEGTGQETHYF. As DNA, the CDR3 is TGTGCCACCAGTGATGAAGGGACAGGGCAAGAGACCCATTACTTC.

This clonotype has a count of ten or more. The J gene is TRBJ1-2, the V gene TRBV30; TRBD1 aligns across 7 bases. The V gene end was trimmed by 1 base and the J gene end by 7 bases; junction bases not matched to a gene: 9. Germline V gene lookup returns CDR1 GTSNPN and CDR2 SVGIG (reference sequence). The CDR3 length is 14 residues. CDR3 sequence (DNA): TGTGCCTGGAGTGGGACAGGCGGAAGTAGTGGCTACACCTTC. This gives the protein CAWSGTGGSSGYTF.

This clonotype was picked up many times. The rearrangement uses TRBV20-1 and TRBJ2-1; D is undetermined. The CDR3 runs to 15 residues. CDR1 is DFQATT and CDR2 is SNEGSKA in the germline V gene (reference sequence). Deletions cut 3 bases from V and 9 bases from J, with 21 bases between. CDR3 residues: CSASRASAIMGEQFF. The CDR3 DNA reads as TGCAGTGCTAGTCGGGCCAGTGCCATTATGGGTGAGCAGTTCTTC.

This clonotype was found many times. The chain joins TRBV28 to TRBJ1-1, with D unresolved. Per the germline V gene, CDR1 is MDHEN and CDR2 is SYDVKM. The CDR3 consists of 13 residues. Trimming shortened V by 7 bases and J by 11 bases, and 20 bases separated the two germline ends. CDR3 in DNA: TGTGCCAGCAACCCCTCAGTGGGAAAAGTCGCTTTCTTT. Amino acid sequence: CASNPSVGKVAFF.

Regarding this clonotype: Just one base apart from a much larger clone, this may be a read error. The chain recombines TRBV3-1 with TRBJ1-3; perhaps TRBD1 as D (6 bases). The CDR3 contains 15 residues. Germline V gene lookup returns CDR1 LGHDT and CDR2 YNNKEL (reference sequence). Here the CDR3 DNA reads TGTGCCAGCAGCCAAGGCGGGACACTCGGAAACACCACATATTTT. As protein: CASSQGGTLGNTTYF.